A selection of T cell receptor beta chains follows, all from one sample in a study of T cell changes during pregnancy in multiple sclerosis. Clones were read by immunoSEQ multiplex PCR, and TCRdb kept only the in-frame ones, dropping some. The sample has 55,000 to 75,000 clones; approximately 95% are singletons. The sample here was CD8+ T cells from peripheral blood mononuclear cells, taken in the second trimester of pregnancy. The source of these receptors is a female donor with multiple sclerosis, enrolled in a pregnancy study. The conserved cysteine and the conserved F or W are not part of the CDR3 here. Only part of the rows carry a size: once, few, many, or a class if the clone is expanded.

J gene: TRBJ1-1
CDR3 length: 12
clone size: few
V gene: TRBV4-2
CDR3 protein: ASSPGTLNTEAF

J gene: TRBJ2-4
CDR3 length: 17
clone size: .
V gene: TRBV21-1
CDR3 protein: ASSSGLAGEEWSKNIQY

J gene: TRBJ1-4
CDR3 length: 14
clone size: .
V gene: TRBV7-4
CDR3 protein: ASSSPHRGANEKLF

J gene: TRBJ2-3
CDR3 length: 14
clone size: .
V gene: TRBV18
CDR3 protein: ASSPFGKTSTDTQY

J gene: TRBJ2-2
CDR3 length: 13
clone size: .
V gene: TRBV5-6
CDR3 protein: ASSLPFANTGELF

J gene: TRBJ2-1
CDR3 length: 16
clone size: few
V gene: TRBV7-2
CDR3 protein: ASSLDVTSGRTYNEQF

J gene: TRBJ2-7
CDR3 length: 12
clone size: .
V gene: TRBV6-1
CDR3 protein: ASSGGDGSYEQY

J gene: TRBJ2-3
CDR3 length: 11
clone size: once
V gene: TRBV6-4
CDR3 protein: ASSHYLTDTQY

J gene: TRBJ2-1
CDR3 length: 14
clone size: .
V gene: TRBV18
CDR3 protein: ASSPPGLASYNEQF

J gene: TRBJ2-3
CDR3 length: 12
clone size: once
V gene: TRBV11-2
CDR3 protein: ASSLDGGTDTQY

J gene: TRBJ2-7
CDR3 length: 13
clone size: .
V gene: TRBV28
CDR3 protein: ASSRQTSYSYEQY

J gene: TRBJ2-1
CDR3 length: 14
clone size: .
V gene: TRBV9
CDR3 protein: ASSANRVLVDGEQF

J gene: TRBJ2-7
CDR3 length: 10
clone size: .
V gene: TRBV5-6
CDR3 protein: ASSYLENEQY